This TCR beta chain was sequenced for a study of regulatory T cells in long-lasting Graves disease. Library construction for TCR beta used iRepertoire HTBI primers and Arm-PCR of CDR3 regions. One entry per CDR3 protein results from TCRdb running MiXCR on the multiplex PCR reads. The sample includes approximately 350,000 distinct CDR3 sequences, over 9.5% of them seen just once. CDR3 length equals 13 residues. Germline CDR1 is SGHTA and CDR2 is FQGNSA. Trimming left V 1 base short and J 5 bases short, with 8 bases between. This clonotype was observed many times. The time point here: newly diagnosed GD, antithyroid drugs for less than 3 months. From RNA extracted from PBMCs, the TCR library was made. The data were also submitted as part of a second study, on T cells in Graves' hyperthyroidism and ophthalmopathy.

The chain combines TRBV7-2 with TRBJ1-1; D gene unclear. This TCR came from a woman younger than 35 with Graves disease. The sample consisted of peripheral blood mononuclear cells (PBMCs), taken at new diagnosis, from a patient treated with antithyroid drugs. The CDR3 region has the DNA TGTGCCAGCAGCTTAGGGGGAATGACTGAAGCTTTCTTT. This encodes CASSLGGMTEAFF.